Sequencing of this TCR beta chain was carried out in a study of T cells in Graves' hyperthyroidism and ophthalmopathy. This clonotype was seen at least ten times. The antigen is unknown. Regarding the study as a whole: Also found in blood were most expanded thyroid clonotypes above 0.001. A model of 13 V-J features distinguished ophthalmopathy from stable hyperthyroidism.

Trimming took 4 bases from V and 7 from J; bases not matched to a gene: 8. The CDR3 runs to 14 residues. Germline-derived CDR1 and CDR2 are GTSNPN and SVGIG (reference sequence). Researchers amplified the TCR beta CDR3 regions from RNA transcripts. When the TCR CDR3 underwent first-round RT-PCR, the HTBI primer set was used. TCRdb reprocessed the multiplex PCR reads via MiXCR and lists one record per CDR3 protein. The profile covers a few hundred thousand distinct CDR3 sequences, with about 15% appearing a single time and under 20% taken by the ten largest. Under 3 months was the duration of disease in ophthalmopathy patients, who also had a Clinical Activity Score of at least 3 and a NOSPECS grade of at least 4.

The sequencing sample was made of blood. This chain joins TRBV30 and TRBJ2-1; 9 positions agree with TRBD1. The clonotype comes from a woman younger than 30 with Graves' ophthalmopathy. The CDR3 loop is CAWTSGTGSNEQFF. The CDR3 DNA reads TGTGCCTGGACCTCCGGGACAGGGTCGAATGAGCAGTTCTTC.